This TCR beta chain is drawn from a study of blood T cell repertoires in COVID-19. On the study more broadly: PBMCs, B-cell-depleted T cells, or T cells provided the cDNA or gDNA that made up the material.

The data were produced by immunoSEQ multiplex PCR, yet TCRdb's version contains in-frame clones alone and is incomplete. The repertoire holds over 65,000 clones, with around nine tenths as singletons. The sequenced sample consisted of peripheral blood. The receptor was isolated from a man aged 50-60 years with active COVID-19.

The CDR3 sequence is CASSLSGLGQETQYF. CDR3 nucleotides: TGCGCCAGCAGCTTGTCTGGACTAGGGCAAGAGACCCAGTACTTC. The chain links TRBV5-1 to TRBJ2-5, with 7 bases fitting TRBD2. CDR1 and CDR2 (germline): SGHRS, YFSETQ. Losses at the gene ends were 1 base for V and 2 bases for J; bases not matched to a gene: 5. This CDR3 region has 15 residues.